This TCR beta chain was documented in a study of T cell repertoires in cytomegalovirus infection. Study information: Based on public TCR beta signatures, there were indications of CMV infection and of a matching HLA type.

TCRdb processed the reads anew with MiXCR; each CDR3 protein has one entry. The table records 150,000 to 200,000 distinct CDR3 sequences, roughly 9% of them present only once. The CDR3 has 15 residues. Unmatched junction bases numbered 7, after V lost 2 bases and J lost 5 bases. Germline CDR1 SQVTM, CDR2 ANQGSEA. This clonotype was found many times. This receptor was taken from a human donor in good health (CMV status not recorded). Some clones in this sample may be carry-over from other donors' samples. The chain has TRBV29-1 and TRBJ2-5, with 11 bases that match TRBD2. Sequencing input: PBMCs. The CDR3 DNA is TGCAGCGTTGAATGGGTAGCGGGAGGGCGTGAGACCCAGTACTTC. Its protein is CSVEWVAGGRETQYF. The full variable domain, rest sourced from reference TRBV29-1 and TRBJ2-5, is SAVISQKPSRDICQRGTSLTIQCQVDSQVTMMFWYRQQPGQSLTLIATANQGSEATYESGFVIDKFPISRPNLTFSTLTVSNMSPEDSSIYLCSVEWVAGGRETQYFGPGTRLLVL.